This T cell receptor beta chain derives from a study of shared clonotypes between healthy human individuals. The CDR3 sequence is 13 residues long. Germline loops: CDR1 WSHSY, CDR2 SAAADI. V shed 2 bases and J shed 11 bases, with 12 bases lying between them. Libraries were prepared by immunoSEQ multiplex PCR; TCRdb keeps only in-frame clonotypes and omits some of them. The table lists 550,000 to 850,000 clones, about 74% of them singletons, with approximately 1.7% in the top ten. The V call is TRBV10-2, the J call TRBJ1-4; the D is unclear. Sequences were obtained from memory CD4+ T cells sorted from blood. Subset of the sample: CD45RA-negative fraction. This clonotype was sampled from a woman between 25 and 40 years old in good health. This chain's CDR3 is CASSEPPGRKLFF. The CDR3 nucleotides read TGCGCCAGCAGTGAGCCGCCGGGGAGGAAACTGTTTTTT.